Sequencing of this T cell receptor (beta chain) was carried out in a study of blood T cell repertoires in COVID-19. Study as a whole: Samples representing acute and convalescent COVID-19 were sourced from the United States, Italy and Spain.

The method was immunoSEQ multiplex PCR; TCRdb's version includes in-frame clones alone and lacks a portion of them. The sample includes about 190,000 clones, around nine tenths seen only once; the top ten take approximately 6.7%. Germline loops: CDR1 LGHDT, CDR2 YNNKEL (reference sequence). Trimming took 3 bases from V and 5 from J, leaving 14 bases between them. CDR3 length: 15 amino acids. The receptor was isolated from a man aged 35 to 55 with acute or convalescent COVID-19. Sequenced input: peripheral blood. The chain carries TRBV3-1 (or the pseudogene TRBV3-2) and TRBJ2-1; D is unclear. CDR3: CASSQSRTLNNEQFF. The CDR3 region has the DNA TGTGCCAGCAGCCAGTCACGAACTCTAAACAATGAGCAGTTCTTC.